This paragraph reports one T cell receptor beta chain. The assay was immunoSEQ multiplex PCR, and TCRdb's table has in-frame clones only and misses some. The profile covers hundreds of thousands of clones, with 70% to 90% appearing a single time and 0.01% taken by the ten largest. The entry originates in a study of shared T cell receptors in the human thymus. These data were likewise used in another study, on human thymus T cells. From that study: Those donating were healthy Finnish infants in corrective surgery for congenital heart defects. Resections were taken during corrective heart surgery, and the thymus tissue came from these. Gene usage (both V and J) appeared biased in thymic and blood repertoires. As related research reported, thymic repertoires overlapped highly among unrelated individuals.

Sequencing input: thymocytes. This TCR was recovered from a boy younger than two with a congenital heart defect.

The CDR3 coding sequence is TGTGCCAGCAGCTTAGCGGGACAGGGTTTACAGGAGCAGTACTTC. Protein: CASSLAGQGLQEQYF. The V gene is TRBV11-2, the J gene TRBJ2-7; 9 positions agree with TRBD1. Per the germline V gene, CDR1 is SGHAT and CDR2 is FQNNGV. The CDR3 is 15 amino acids. The V segment lost 1 base and the J segment 7 bases; nucleotides outside the gene matches: 8.